The TCR beta chain under discussion was sequenced for a study of T-cell memory formation after mild COVID-19. Overall study context: TCR clusters were mostly confined to one donor each.

Per germline, CDR1 LGHDT and CDR2 YNNKEL (reference sequence). The V end lost 4 bases, the J end lost 3 bases, and 10 bases lay between the germline ends. CDR3 length: 14 residues. Sample barcodes and UMIs were carried by the TCR alpha and TCR beta cDNA libraries that 5'RACE generated with constant-segment primers. TCRdb reprocessed the 5' RACE reads via MiXCR and lists one record per CDR3 protein. The sample lists 350,000 to 500,000 distinct CDR3 sequences; about 25% were seen once. Of note for this clonotype: Its antigen remains unidentified.

Study findings and constraints: Clones that contracted from day 15 to 85 had balanced CD4/CD8; later expanders were CD4+ biased.

V usage is TRBV3-1 and J usage is TRBJ1-5, with a possible D match to TRBD1 (6 bases). The sequenced material came from PBMCs or a T cell subset sorted from them (not recorded which). The TCR originated in an adult woman who had mild COVID-19 (a few samples of this study predate the infection). Cell type and time point are not known. The CDR3 DNA reads TGTGCCAGCAGCCCCAGGGGTATCAATCAGCCCCAGCATTTT. Translated: CASSPRGINQPQHF.